The clone carrying this T cell receptor (beta chain) occurred a few times. The target antigen is unknown. The sample belongs to a study of beta chain features in type 1 diabetes. Regarding the study as a whole: Sequencing of cDNA might inflate the share of cells that strongly express TCR. Researchers reported that naive, central memory and Treg TCRB repertoires appeared more similar in patients than in healthy donors.

This CDR3 spans 16 amino acids. Trimming removed 11 bases from V and 0 bases from J, with 20 bases in between. The single heparinised draw taken from each donor contained around 110 mL of blood on average. CD4+ naive, central memory, regulatory and stem cell-like memory subsets were isolated by sorting on CD45RO/CCR7/CD25/CD127/CD95/CD27. cDNA synthesis used the whole RNA isolate, giving expressed TCRB sequences. The assay was immunoSEQ multiplex PCR, and TCRdb's table has in-frame clones only and misses some. The data show about 930,000 clones, around a sixth seen once. This TCR came from a woman in her late teens or twenties in good health. Sequencing used naive CD4+ T cells from blood. V usage is TRBV23-1 and J usage is TRBJ2-4; D may be TRBD1 (5 bases). TRBV23-1 qualifies as an ORF whose function is uncertain. This CDR3 is CAAEAGHRLAKNIQYF. The CDR3 bases are TGCGCCGCCGAAGCAGGACATAGACTAGCCAAAAACATTCAGTACTTC.